The TCR beta chain described here comes from a study of molecular identifiers for immune sequencing clone quantification (dated by TCRdb to 2016 to 2019). A note on the overall study: In a replicate experiment, RNA from roughly 18,000 or 92,000 naive CD8 T cells was split into five aliquots, four of which were sequenced. This methods study used CD8 T cells to benchmark TCR RNA copy counting and molecular-identifier clustering-based TCR repertoire sequencing (MIDCIRS).

On the study overall, not on this receptor specifically: Modeling estimated about three recovered TCR RNA copies per cell, compared with about 9.3 by digital PCR, which implies about 30% capture efficiency. Highly expanded clone sizes could be underestimated because identical TCR molecules may share a barcode. Spiked-in Jurkat TCR RNA equal to a single cell's worth was reported to be detectable even within one million naive CD8 T cells. When barcode sub-clustering was left out, chimeric consensus sequences inflated TCR diversity, with chimeras reaching as high as 47%. The naive libraries included spiked-in Jurkat TCR RNA (roughly nine copies' worth), and this Jurkat TCR RNA is not part of the donor repertoire. In CMV-specific effector cells, over 99% of molecules were held by clones above 20 RNA copies, whereas under 1% of molecules were held by such clones in naive cells.

As regards this clonotype: There is no known antigen for this receptor. No much larger clonotype is one base removed from it; base qualities were not supplied.

Libraries of naive CD8 T cells were generated from roughly 21,000 to 960,000 sorted cells, with 10%, 30% or 50% of the purified RNA used. Naive CD8 T cells were FACS-sorted as CD8+CD4-CCR7+CD45RA+ on a BD FACSAria II into RLT Plus buffer. To test detection sensitivity, Jurkat RNA equal to 10 or so TCR copies was added to samples of about 20,000-1,000,000 naive CD8 T cells. CD8 T cells were enriched using RosetteSep CD8+ T Cell Enrichment Cocktail and Ficoll-Paque, and the enriched cells then underwent ACK red cell lysis. Per the germline V gene, SNHLY is the CDR1 and FYNNEI is the CDR2. The germline V and J ends show losses of 7 bases and 7 bases respectively, and no gene match explains 10 bases of the junction. Taken from cysteine to phenylalanine, the CDR3 has 14 residues. The only DNA kept is the CDR3, 42 bases in frame from the first base. Libraries came from PCR. The sequencer listed for this sample is NextSeq 500. Preparation of bulk TCR libraries followed a previously described approach, with the TCR primers listed in Table S5. The Qiagen AllPrep DNA/RNA kit was used to purify total RNA. Before any analysis, reads coming from multiple sequencing runs of the same library were combined into one pool. Under the source paper's analysis protocol: Reads were retained only if the reads had an exact TCR constant sequence, and the retained reads were trimmed to 150 nt and grouped according to their 12-nt molecular barcodes. Reads inside each barcode group were sub-clustered using a 15% Levenshtein threshold, and a quality-weighted consensus sequence was constructed for each RNA molecule. Non-functional sequences were removed, as were lower-count sequences one edit away from another. On the basis of fitting two negative binomial distributions, barcode sub-clusters with fewer than 20% of the maximum read count were discarded. TCRdb handled the public reads itself, with Q25 trimming in fastp and clone calling in MiXCR, and kept productive beta chains. Every CDR3 protein is listed once, alongside the most common genes and DNA of its rows. The V and J calls, along with clone size, are taken from TCRdb and not from the paper's own processing. The sample records some 100,000 distinct CDR3 sequences, around 33% of which are singletons. 4% to 5% of the sample is taken by the ten largest.

Sequencing input: naive CD8+ T cells from blood, with Jurkat cell RNA spiked in. The sample's cell subset or site label is to be understood as: FACS-sorted CD8+CD4-CCR7+CD45RA+ naive T cells. This clonotype was obtained from a human donor in good health. Some libraries in this study had Jurkat cell RNA spiked in. In this chain, TRBV2 is recombined with TRBJ2-5; 9 central nucleotides agree with TRBD1. The CDR3 reads as follows: CASTDRGVGGTQYF. The sequenced DNA: TGTGCCAGCACCGACAGGGGGGTCGGCGGGACCCAGTACTTC.